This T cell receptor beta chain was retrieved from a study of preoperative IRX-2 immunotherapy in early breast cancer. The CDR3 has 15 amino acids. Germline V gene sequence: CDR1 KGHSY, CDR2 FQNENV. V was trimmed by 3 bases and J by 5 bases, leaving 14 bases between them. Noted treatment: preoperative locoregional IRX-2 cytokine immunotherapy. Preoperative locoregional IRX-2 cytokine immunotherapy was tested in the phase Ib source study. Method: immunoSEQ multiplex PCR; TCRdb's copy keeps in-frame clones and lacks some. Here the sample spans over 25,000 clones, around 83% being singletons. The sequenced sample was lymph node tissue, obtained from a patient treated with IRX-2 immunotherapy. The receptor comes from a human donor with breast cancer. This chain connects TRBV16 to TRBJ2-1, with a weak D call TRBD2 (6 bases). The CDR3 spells CASSHVRDWDNEQFF. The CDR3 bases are TGTGCCAGCAGCCACGTAAGGGACTGGGACAATGAGCAGTTCTTC.